Below are 28 T cell receptor beta chains sequenced from a single sample in a study of blood T cells in healthy people across ages. The second PCR ran about 6 to 12 cycles with a sample-barcoded 5' primer and J-beta primers. MiXCR, applied by TCRdb to the 5' RACE reads, yields one record per CDR3 protein. The data hold about 640,000 distinct CDR3 sequences, with under 30% observed a single time. The sequenced sample was blood. The receptors originated from a woman of 80 years or more in good health.

This clonotype came up many times. This chain connects TRBV27 to TRBJ2-5; D ambiguous. The CDR3 loop spans 13 amino acids. CDR1 is MNHEY, CDR2 SMNVEV, per germline (reference sequence). The ends were cut back, 3 bases at V and 5 bases at J, with 10 bases in the middle. CDR3 sequence: CASSFGLGETQYF. The DNA for the CDR3 is TGTGCCAGCAGTTTTGGTCTCGGGGAGACCCAGTACTTC.

A note on this clonotype: A much larger clone is a single base away; this may be a read error. V usage is TRBV24-1 and J usage is TRBJ2-3, with TRBD2 matching over 10 bases. The CDR3 is 14 residues long. V was pared by 7 bases and J by 4 bases, with 4 bases of the junction left unmatched. Germline values: CDR1 KGHDR, CDR2 SFDVKD. Here the CDR3 DNA reads TGTGCCACCAGACTAGCGGGGAATCCAGATACGCAGTATTTT. As protein: CATRLAGNPDTQYF.

There are many counts of this clonotype. This chain joins TRBV7-2 and TRBJ2-7, with D uncertain. Germline V gene lookup returns CDR1 SGHTA and CDR2 FQGNSA. The V end lost 2 bases, the J end lost 6 bases, and 14 bases lay between the germline ends. The CDR3 totals 14 residues. CDR3 residues: CASSLKGLSAEQYF. The CDR3 nucleotides read TGTGCCAGCAGCTTAAAAGGTCTTAGTGCCGAGCAGTACTTC.

Ten or more counts support this clonotype. The V and J genes are TRBV6-6 and TRBJ2-2; tentatively, D is TRBD1 (5 bases). Germline CDR1 MNHNY, CDR2 SVGAGI (reference sequence). This CDR3 has 17 residues. The V and J ends lost 0 bases and 3 bases respectively, with 14 bases between them. DNA for the CDR3: TGTGCCAGCAGTTACTCCGACAGCCTACTGTACACCGGGGAGCTGTTTTTT. This encodes CASSYSDSLLYTGELFF.

This clonotype has just a few counts. This may be a read error, as it is one base from a much larger clone. The chain combines TRBV20-1 with TRBJ2-3, with 13 nucleotides matching TRBD2. The length of the CDR3 is 18 residues. The trim removed 3 bases at V and 2 bases at J, leaving 11 bases unmatched. Per germline, CDR1 DFQATT and CDR2 SNEGSKA (reference sequence). CDR3 amino acids: CSARRSTSGGRPTDTQYF. CDR3 DNA sequence: TGCAGTGCTAGGAGATCGACTAGCGGGGGGCGGCCCACAGATACGCAGTATTTT.

About this clonotype: Mismatch with germline at one junction end may stem from a read error. J is TRBJ2-1 and V is TRBV7-9; 9 nucleotides match TRBD1. The CDR3 consists of 15 residues. Germline V gives CDR1 SEHNR, CDR2 FQNEAQ (reference sequence). CDR3 protein: CASSLAGTGYNEKFF. In DNA, the CDR3 is TGTGCCAGCAGCTTGGCCGGGACAGGGTACAATGAGAAGTTCTTC.

The rearrangement joins TRBV27 to TRBJ1-3; D gene unclear. Per the germline V gene, CDR1 is MNHEY and CDR2 is SMNVEV (reference sequence). The CDR3 runs to 17 residues. Deletions cut 5 bases from V and 0 bases from J, with 17 bases between. DNA of the CDR3: TGTGCCAGCAGTGCACGATCGGCGGGTTTCTCTGGAAACACCATATATTTT. It codes for CASSARSAGFSGNTIYF.

In the case of this clonotype: This sequence may be a read error, since a much larger clone differs from it by one base. The conserved final phenylalanine or tryptophan is absent from the CDR3, which likely points to a read error. The chain combines TRBV5-1 with TRBJ2-2; 10 bases map to TRBD1. V was clipped by 2 bases and J by 7 bases; unmatched bases: 5. Germline CDR1 reads SGHRS; CDR2 reads YFSETQ. This CDR3 comprises 15 residues. CDR3 protein: CASSFGTGAGGELFS. CDR3 bases: TGCGCCAGCAGCTTCGGGACAGGGGCCGGCGGGGAGCTGTTTTCT.

The sample holds many counts of this clonotype. The rearrangement joins TRBV5-1 to TRBJ1-1; D may be TRBD1 (5 bases). This CDR3 contains 18 residues. Germline CDR1 SGHRS, CDR2 YFSETQ. Trimming took off 0 bases at V and 1 base at J, with 19 bases between the two ends. CDR3 DNA sequence: TGCGCCAGCAGCTTGGCCGGCGGGGCGCGGACCAAGAACACTGAAGCTTTCTTT. Amino acid sequence: CASSLAGGARTKNTEAFF.

V is TRBV27 and J is TRBJ2-5; 12 bases agree with TRBD2. J gave up 11 bases and V 4 bases, and 14 bases lay outside the gene matches. Germline CDR1 MNHEY, CDR2 SMNVEV (reference sequence). The length of the CDR3 is 16 residues. The CDR3, as DNA: TGTGCCAGCAGTTCCGGGACTAGCGGGTGGGTTGGTGAGCAGTACTTC. Translation: CASSSGTSGWVGEQYF.

Details on this clonotype: The germline gene is not matched at one end of the junction; a read error may be the cause. V gene TRBV11-2 combines with J gene TRBJ2-7; unclear D gene. The CDR3 spans 14 residues. From germline, CDR1 is SGHAT and CDR2 FQNNGV. CDR3 sequence: CASSLATLSYKQYF. DNA for the CDR3: TGTGCCAGCAGCTTAGCCACCCTCTCCTACAAGCAGTACTTC.

This clonotype was picked up a small number of times. The chain carries TRBV5-1 and TRBJ2-3; the D gene is possibly TRBD1 (6 bases). Trimming shortened V by 3 bases and J by 2 bases, and 19 bases separated the two germline ends. Looked up from germline, CDR1 is SGHRS and CDR2 is YFSETQ. The CDR3 has 17 residues. The CDR3 loop is CASSSPGGPKLTDTQYF. Written as DNA, the CDR3 is TGCGCCAGCAGCTCTCCTGGGGGCCCCAAACTCACAGATACGCAGTATTTT.

As regards this clonotype: Just one base apart from a much larger clone, this may be a read error. V gene TRBV7-9 combines with J gene TRBJ2-3; D is unresolved. With 4 bases removed from V and 4 bases from J, the gap between germline ends came to 12 bases. CDR1 and CDR2 from the germline V gene are SEHNR and FQNEAQ (reference sequence). The CDR3 is 14 amino acids. CDR3 loop: CASSSRVLADTQYF. The CDR3 coding sequence is TGTGCCAGCAGCTCCCGCGTGTTGGCAGATACGCAGTATTTT.

This clonotype has a count of ten or more. The chain recombines TRBV6-5 with TRBJ2-7; weak D call: TRBD1 (6 bases). V lost 5 bases to trimming and J lost 3 bases, with 20 bases between them. The CDR3 spans 16 residues. Germline-derived CDR1 and CDR2 are MNHEY and SVGAGI. This CDR3 reads CASSRPGHRGFYEQYF. CDR3 DNA sequence: TGTGCCAGCAGTAGACCGGGACATCGGGGATTCTACGAGCAGTACTTC.

The count of this clonotype is one. A much larger clonotype is one base distant, so this may be a read error. The gene calls are TRBV3-1 and TRBJ1-2; D is unclear. CDR3 length: 14 amino acids. CDR1 is LGHDT, CDR2 YNNKEL, per germline (reference sequence). CDR3 in amino acids: CASRAMGGFYGCTF. Here the CDR3 DNA reads TGTGCCAGCCGGGCTATGGGTGGATTCTATGGCTGCACCTTC.

This clonotype was picked up many times. This chain uses TRBV3-1 with TRBJ2-1; no clear D. The CDR3 is 14 amino acids. Trimming stripped 4 bases from V and 0 bases from J, with 7 bases between. Germline V gene data show CDR1 as LGHDT and CDR2 as YNNKEL (reference sequence). CDR3 DNA sequence: TGTGCCAGCAGCCTCAAGAGCTCCTACAATGAGCAGTTCTTC. Translated: CASSLKSSYNEQFF.

The chain employs TRBV20-1 and TRBJ2-1; 7 positions agree with TRBD2. CDR3 length: 14 amino acids. Unmatched junction bases numbered 6, after V lost 5 bases and J lost 2 bases. Germline V CDR1 and CDR2: DFQATT, SNEGSKA (reference sequence). The CDR3 sequence is CSARTGGPYNEQFF. CDR3 DNA: TGCAGTGCTCGGACGGGAGGCCCCTACAATGAGCAGTTCTTC.

In its sample, this clonotype was seen many times. The rearrangement joins TRBV20-1 to TRBJ1-5; 11 positions match TRBD1. CDR1 is DFQATT, CDR2 SNEGSKA, per germline (reference sequence). The length of the CDR3 is 18 residues. The ends lost 3 bases at V and 6 bases at J; junction bases unmatched: 16. The CDR3: CSARGRDRGSISTQPQHF. CDR3 DNA sequence: TGCAGTGCTAGGGGCCGGGACAGGGGGAGTATTAGTACTCAGCCCCAGCATTTT.

This clonotype was seen repeatedly, ten times or more. The chain recombines TRBV15 with TRBJ2-7, with TRBD2 matching over 12 bases. CDR1 and CDR2 from the germline V gene are LNHNV and YYDKDF (reference sequence). The CDR3 extends over 16 amino acids. Trimming cost V 0 bases and J 5 bases; bases outside gene matches: 5. CDR3 DNA sequence: TGTGCCACCAGCAGAGATCGGACTAGCGGGGCCAACGAGCAGTACTTC. Translation gives CATSRDRTSGANEQYF.

About this clonotype itself: This could be a read error, since a much larger clone is one nucleotide away. The chain has TRBV19 and TRBJ2-1; tentative D call: TRBD2 (6 bases). The DNA end is a closer match to TRBJ2-7, so the J assignment may be wrong. Germline V lookup: CDR1 LNHDA, CDR2 SQIVND (reference sequence). This CDR3 has 13 amino acids. CDR3: CASPGLTNNEQYF. CDR3 nucleotide sequence: TGTGCCAGCCCGGGACTTACTAACAATGAGCAGTACTTC.

The CDR3 DNA follows: TGTGCCAGCAGTGAGGGATTGACGTACCAAGAGACCCAGTACTTC. Translation gives CASSEGLTYQETQYF. V and J are TRBV2 and TRBJ2-5; D gene uncertain. Germline-derived CDR1 and CDR2 are SNHLY and FYNNEI. The V end lost 3 bases, the J end lost 0 bases, and 11 bases lay between the germline ends. The CDR3 is 15 residues long.

This clonotype was counted many times. This chain links TRBV24-1 with TRBJ1-2; perhaps TRBD1 as D (6 bases). V was pared by 4 bases and J by 3 bases, with 14 bases between. This CDR3 spans 15 amino acids. Germline loops: CDR1 KGHDR, CDR2 SFDVKD. The CDR3 DNA sequence: TGTGCCACCAGTGAACGAGGGGGGTTCGACTATGGCTACACCTTC. Its translation: CATSERGGFDYGYTF.

Ten or more counts support this clonotype. The V call is TRBV20-1, the J call TRBJ1-5, with 8 bases fitting TRBD1. V lost 6 bases and J lost 6; bases outside the gene matches: 7. The CDR3 covers 13 residues. Looked up from germline, CDR1 is DFQATT and CDR2 is SNEGSKA (reference sequence). DNA for the CDR3: TGCAGTGCCCGTGACAGGGGCGGTCAGCCCCAGCATTTT. It translates to CSARDRGGQPQHF.

The rearrangement links TRBV2 to TRBJ2-7; perhaps TRBD2 as D (5 bases). The V end was cut by 4 bases, the J end by 7 bases, with 23 bases between. This CDR3 region has 16 residues. The germline gives CDR1 SNHLY, CDR2 FYNNEI. The CDR3 region is CASSGPLRDGYNEQYF. In nucleotides, the CDR3 is TGTGCCAGCAGTGGCCCCCTCCGGGATGGGTACAATGAGCAGTACTTC. The complete variable domain, with remaining parts taken from reference TRBV2 and TRBJ2-7, reads EPEVTQTPSHQVTQMGQEVILRCVPISNHLYFYWYRQILGQKVEFLVSFYNNEISEKSEIFDDQFSVERPDGSNFTLKIRSTKLEDSAMYFCASSGPLRDGYNEQYFGPGTRLTVT.

The chain uses TRBV20-1 and TRBJ1-3, with no clear D. Germline V gene lookup returns CDR1 DFQATT and CDR2 SNEGSKA (reference sequence). Trimming shortened V by 0 bases and J by 3 bases, and 24 bases separated the two germline ends. This CDR3 contains 19 residues. CDR3 sequence (DNA): TGCAGTGCTAGAGATGAAAAAGGTGGGATCGGACTCCTTGGAAACACCATATATTTT. Translated, it gives CSARDEKGGIGLLGNTIYF.

In its sample, this clonotype was seen many times. The chain combines TRBV20-1 with TRBJ2-1, with 9 nucleotides matching TRBD2. This CDR3 spans 14 amino acids. Trimming removed 2 bases from V and 6 bases from J; junction bases left unmatched: 5. Germline V gene data show CDR1 as DFQATT and CDR2 as SNEGSKA (reference sequence). The CDR3 loop is CSARWTSVINEQFF. CDR3 DNA: TGCAGTGCTAGATGGACTAGCGTCATCAATGAGCAGTTCTTC.

The gene calls are TRBV28 and TRBJ2-3, with 13 bases identical to TRBD2. The CDR3 runs 16 residues. The J segment lost 5 bases and the V segment lost 6 bases, leaving 8 bases of the junction unmatched. Germline CDR1 MDHEN, CDR2 SYDVKM. The DNA for the CDR3 is TGTGCCAGCAGCCCAACTAGCGGGGGGGCCGTAGATACGCAGTATTTT. Translating gives CASSPTSGGAVDTQYF. The variable domain in full, with the rest retrieved from reference TRBV28 and TRBJ2-3, is DVKVTQSSRYLVKRTGEKVFLECVQDMDHENMFWYRQDPGLGLRLIYFSYDVKMKEKGDIPEGYSVSREKKERFSLILESASTNQTSMYLCASSPTSGGAVDTQYFGPGTRLTVL.

This clonotype was found many times. The rearrangement uses TRBV20-1 and TRBJ1-1; D gene uncertain. Germline values: CDR1 DFQATT, CDR2 SNEGSKA (reference sequence). The CDR3 runs to 10 residues. V lost 5 bases to trimming and J lost 10 bases, with 11 bases between them. Here the CDR3 reads CSASKTGAFF. For the CDR3, the DNA is TGCAGTGCTTCCAAGACGGGAGCTTTCTTT.